This T cell receptor (beta chain) was obtained from a study of shared clonotypes between healthy human individuals (dated by TCRdb to 2020 to 2021). About the investigation overall: The cohort included a few men and a couple of women between 18 and 49 years of age. For each donor, CD4 naive and CD4 memory were each given three plates, CD8 naive was given two plates, and CD8 memory was given one plate. Leukapheresis yielded between about 0.85 and 9.5 billion PBMCs per donor. To increase sequencing depth and limit assay-specific biases, TCR repertoire library preparation and sequencing were carried out by different laboratories using diverse techniques. Blood TCR repertoires of several healthy adults were deeply sequenced to estimate repertoire size and the extent of clonotype sharing between individuals.

Measured from the cysteine to the phenylalanine, the CDR3 is 15 residues long. The only DNA kept is the CDR3, 45 bases in frame from the first base. CDR1 and CDR2 (SGHNT, YENEEA) derive from the germline V gene. Trimming takes 0 bases from V and 5 bases from J, and the germline ends sit 14 bases apart. Donors were healthy HIV-negative adults with no recently reported acute infections or vaccinations. Only Caucasian adults living in Nashville, Tennessee, USA were represented among the donors. CD4+ T cells were enriched by magnetic negative selection, after which naive cells were positively selected on CD45RA and the negative fraction was taken as the memory subset. Blood was obtained by leukapheresis, after which PBMCs were separated by Ficoll-Histopaque density gradient centrifugation and cryopreserved in liquid nitrogen vapor phase. Analytical flow cytometry was used to check the purity and quantity of each magnetically sorted T cell population. Genomic DNA was isolated from every sorted fraction and measured by UV absorbance on a Nanodrop 2000c.

On the study overall, not on this receptor specifically: Based on pairwise subsampling, the degree of clonotype sharing among donors was expected to be affected by sequencing depth. Only blood was sampled, and tissue TCR repertoires likely differ from those in blood. Incomplete sequencing was indicated by rarefaction of sorted-subset datasets, despite the large sequencing depth. The genetic and exposure-history diversity represented was limited by the small number of donors. When several donors were compared, the shared fraction of clonotypes was 5% to 6.5% for naive CD4, roughly 3.4% for naive CD8, about 2.5% for memory CD4, and approximately 0.4% for memory CD8. Larger estimated clonotype richness was generally found for naive subsets than for memory subsets. Higher generation probabilities were observed for clonotypes shared by all four sorted-subset donors than for non-shared clonotypes.

Note on this clone: The antigen it recognizes is unknown. Base qualities are not at hand, and no much larger clone is one base apart.

TCR CDR3 regions were amplified from genomic DNA by multiplex PCR using the deep immunoSEQ assay. Extracted genomic DNA from each cell subset was spread evenly across all wells of several immunoSEQ 96-well plates, with each plate serving as a replicate. For sorted subsets, each replicate PCR was loaded with about 0.2 ug genomic DNA, equivalent to 32,000 or so T cell genomes. Purified libraries were measured with a Qubit 3.0 fluorometer, size-checked on a Bioanalyzer 2100, and measured again with the KAPA Library Quantification kit. A separate single-read 150-cycle Illumina NextSeq 550 flow cell was used to sequence each immunoSEQ 96-well plate. Processing in the source paper ran as follows. The immunoSEQ output contained only junctional sequences without quality scores, so filtering could not match that applied to full-length reads. Sequences were annotated with PyIR, a Python wrapper for IgBLAST v1.9, using IMGT germline references to assign V/J genes and CDR3. Reads were filtered out if the reads had weak V/J assignments (E-value above 1e-6), no CDR3, stop codons, out-of-frame junctions, or ambiguous translated residues. V3J clonotypes were defined by identical inferred V gene, J gene, and CDR3 amino acid sequence. To compute the percentage overlap between repertoires, the number of shared unique clonotypes was divided by the size of the smaller repertoire. Richness of each repertoire was evaluated using RTK rarefaction, the Chao1 estimator, and Recon v2.1 estimates of unobserved clonotypes. Generation probabilities were computed with OLGA for all TCRbeta clonotypes obtained by the gDNA method from several donors. Imported from immuneACCESS, the table was reduced by TCRdb to in-frame sequences with V and J called. These copies leave out some clones; in studies compared against another copy, an unresolved V gene accounts for under half, and the cause of the remainder is not known. That table is the source of V, J and clone size, and D and trimming were worked out from the DNA. Recorded for this sample are fewer than 1.6 million clones; less than 99% of them occurred a single time. The top ten constitute around 0.38% of the sample.

The chain couples TRBV11-3 to TRBJ2-7; a confident D gene designation cannot be given. The clonotype originates from a man between 25 and 39 years old in good health. Sequenced material: naive CD4+ T cells sorted from blood. Interpreted using the paper, the cell subset or site label stands for: CD45RA+ positively selected. The DNA sequence is TGTGCCAGCAGCTTAGAATTCGGAGTTGGGCACGAGCAGTACTTC. Its coded protein is CASSLEFGVGHEQYF.